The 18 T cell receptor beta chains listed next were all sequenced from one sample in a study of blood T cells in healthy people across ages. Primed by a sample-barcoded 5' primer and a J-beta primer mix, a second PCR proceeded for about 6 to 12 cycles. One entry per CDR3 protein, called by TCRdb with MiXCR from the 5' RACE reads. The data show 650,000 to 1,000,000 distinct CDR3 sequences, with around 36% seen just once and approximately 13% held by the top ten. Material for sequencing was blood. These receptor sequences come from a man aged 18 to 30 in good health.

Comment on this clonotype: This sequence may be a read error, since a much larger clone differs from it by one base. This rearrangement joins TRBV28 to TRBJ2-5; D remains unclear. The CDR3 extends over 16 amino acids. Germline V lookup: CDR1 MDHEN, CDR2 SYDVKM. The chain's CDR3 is CGSSLSDTSYQETQYF. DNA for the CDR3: TGTGGCAGCAGTTTATCCGACACGTCGTACCAAGAGACCCAGTACTTC.

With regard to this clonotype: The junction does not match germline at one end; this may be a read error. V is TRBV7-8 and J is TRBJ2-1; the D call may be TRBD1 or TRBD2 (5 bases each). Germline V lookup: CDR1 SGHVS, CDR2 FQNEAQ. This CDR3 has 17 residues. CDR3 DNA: TGTGCTAGCAGCTTTTTGCAGTATGGGGACGGGGACAATGAGCAGTTCTTC. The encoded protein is CASSFLQYGDGDNEQFF.

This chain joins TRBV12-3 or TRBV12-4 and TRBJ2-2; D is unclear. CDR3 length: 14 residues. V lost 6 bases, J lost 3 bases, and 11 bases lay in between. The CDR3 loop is CASSQHLDTGELFF. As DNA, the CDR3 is TGTGCCAGCAGCCAGCACCTGGACACCGGGGAGCTGTTTTTT.

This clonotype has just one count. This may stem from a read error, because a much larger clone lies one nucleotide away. CDR3 sequence: CASSPRWGLETQYF. DNA of the CDR3: TGTGCCAGCAGCCCCCGCTGGGGTCTGGAGACCCAGTACTTC. The chain is built from TRBV13 and TRBJ2-4, with D unresolved. The J call is in doubt because the DNA end fits TRBJ2-5 better. The CDR3 loop spans 14 amino acids. The germline gives CDR1 PRHDT, CDR2 FYEKMQ (reference sequence).

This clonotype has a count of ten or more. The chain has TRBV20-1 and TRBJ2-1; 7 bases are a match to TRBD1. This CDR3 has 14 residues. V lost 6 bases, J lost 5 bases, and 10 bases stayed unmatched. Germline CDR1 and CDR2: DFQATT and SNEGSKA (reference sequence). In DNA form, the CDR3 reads TGCAGTGCCCCGCGAGGGGGCCTAGACAATGAGCAGTTCTTC. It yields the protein CSAPRGGLDNEQFF.

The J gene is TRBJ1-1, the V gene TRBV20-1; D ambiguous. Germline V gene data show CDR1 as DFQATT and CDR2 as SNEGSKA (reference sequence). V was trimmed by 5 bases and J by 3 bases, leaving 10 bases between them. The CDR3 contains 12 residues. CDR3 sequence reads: CSAPGRDTEAFF. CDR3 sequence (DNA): TGCAGTGCTCCCGGGAGGGACACTGAAGCTTTCTTT.

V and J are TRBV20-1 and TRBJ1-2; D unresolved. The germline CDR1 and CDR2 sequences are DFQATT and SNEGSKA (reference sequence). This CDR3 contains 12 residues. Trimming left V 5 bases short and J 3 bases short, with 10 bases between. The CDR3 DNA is TGCAGTGCTCGCGGGGAGGACTATGGCTACACCTTC. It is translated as CSARGEDYGYTF.

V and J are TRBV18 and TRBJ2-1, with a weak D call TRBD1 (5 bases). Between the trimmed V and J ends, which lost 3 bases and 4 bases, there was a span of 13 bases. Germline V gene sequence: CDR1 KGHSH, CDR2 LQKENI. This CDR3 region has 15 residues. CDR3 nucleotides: TGTGCCAGCTCACCGGTAGGGCAGGGATACAATGAGCAGTTCTTC. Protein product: CASSPVGQGYNEQFF. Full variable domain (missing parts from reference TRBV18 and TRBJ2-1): NAGVMQNPRHLVRRRGQEARLRCSPMKGHSHVYWYRQLPEEGLKFMVYLQKENIIDESGMPKERFSAEFPKEGPSILRIQQVVRGDSAAYFCASSPVGQGYNEQFFGPGTRLTVL.

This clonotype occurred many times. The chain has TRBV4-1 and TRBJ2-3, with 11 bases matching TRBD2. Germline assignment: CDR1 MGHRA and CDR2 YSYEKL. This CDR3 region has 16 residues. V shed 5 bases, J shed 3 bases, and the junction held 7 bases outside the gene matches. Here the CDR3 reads CASSYLAGGSTDTQYF. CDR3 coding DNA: TGCGCCAGCAGCTATCTAGCGGGGGGATCGACAGATACGCAGTATTTT.

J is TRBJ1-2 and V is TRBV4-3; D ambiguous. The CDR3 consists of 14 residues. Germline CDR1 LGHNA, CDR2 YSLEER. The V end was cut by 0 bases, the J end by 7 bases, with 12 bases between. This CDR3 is CASSQDSAVGGYTF. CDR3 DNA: TGCGCCAGCAGCCAAGACTCGGCGGTGGGTGGCTACACCTTC.

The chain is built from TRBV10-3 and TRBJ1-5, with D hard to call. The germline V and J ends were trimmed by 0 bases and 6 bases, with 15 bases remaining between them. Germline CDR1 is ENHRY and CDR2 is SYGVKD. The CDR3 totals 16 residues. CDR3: CAISESAPRFIQPQHF. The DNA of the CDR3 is TGTGCCATCAGTGAGTCGGCCCCCCGTTTCATTCAGCCCCAGCATTTT.

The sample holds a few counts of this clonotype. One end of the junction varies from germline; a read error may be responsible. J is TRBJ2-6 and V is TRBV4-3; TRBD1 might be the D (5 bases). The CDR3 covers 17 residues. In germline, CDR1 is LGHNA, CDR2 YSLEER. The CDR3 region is CASSQDPTYSGASVLTF. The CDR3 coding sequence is TGCGCCAGCAGCCAAGATCCAACCTACTCTGGGGCCAGCGTCCTGACTTTC.

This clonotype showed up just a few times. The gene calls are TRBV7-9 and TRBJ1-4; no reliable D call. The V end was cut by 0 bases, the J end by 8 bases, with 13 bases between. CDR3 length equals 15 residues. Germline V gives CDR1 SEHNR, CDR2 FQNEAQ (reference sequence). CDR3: CASSLANIGEEKLFF. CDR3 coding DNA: TGTGCCAGCAGCTTAGCCAACATTGGGGAGGAAAAACTGTTTTTT.

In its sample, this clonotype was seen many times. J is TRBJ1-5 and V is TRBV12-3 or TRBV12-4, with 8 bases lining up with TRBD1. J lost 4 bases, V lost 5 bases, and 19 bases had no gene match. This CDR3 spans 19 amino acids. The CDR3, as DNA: TGTGCCAGCAGTCCTACCCCCTCGACAGGGGACACCTCAAATCAGCCCCAGCATTTT. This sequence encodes CASSPTPSTGDTSNQPQHF.

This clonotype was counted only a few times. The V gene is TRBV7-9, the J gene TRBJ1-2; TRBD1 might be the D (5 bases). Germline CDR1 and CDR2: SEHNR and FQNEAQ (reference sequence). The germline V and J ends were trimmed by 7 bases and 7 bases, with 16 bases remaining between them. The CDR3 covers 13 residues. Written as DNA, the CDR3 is TGTGCCAGCATTCTTCAGGGAGAAGGTGGCTACACCTTC. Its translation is CASILQGEGGYTF.

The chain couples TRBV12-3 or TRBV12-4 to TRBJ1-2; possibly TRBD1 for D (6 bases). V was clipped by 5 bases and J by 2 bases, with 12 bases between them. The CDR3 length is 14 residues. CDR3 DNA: TGTGCCAGCAGTGCGGACAGAGAGAACTATGGCTACACCTTC. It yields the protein CASSADRENYGYTF.

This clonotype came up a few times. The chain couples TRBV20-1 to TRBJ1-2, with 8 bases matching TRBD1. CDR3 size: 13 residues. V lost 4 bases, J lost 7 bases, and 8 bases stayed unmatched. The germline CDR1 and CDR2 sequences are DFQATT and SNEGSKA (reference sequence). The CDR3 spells CSATQGGILGYTF. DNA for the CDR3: TGCAGTGCTACACAGGGGGGGATTCTTGGCTACACCTTC.

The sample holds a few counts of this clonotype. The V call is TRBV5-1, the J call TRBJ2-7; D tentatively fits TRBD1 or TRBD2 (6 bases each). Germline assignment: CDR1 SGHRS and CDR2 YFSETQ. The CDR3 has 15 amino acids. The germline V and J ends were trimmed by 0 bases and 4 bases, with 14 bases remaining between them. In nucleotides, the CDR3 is TGCGCCAGCAGCTTGGATGTAGGGGGGCCGTACGAGCAGTACTTC. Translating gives CASSLDVGGPYEQYF.